This TCR beta chain was sequenced during a study of cytomegalovirus exposure and HLA in healthy donors. Overall study results and limits: Reports indicate that TCR beta sequences accurately predicted the HLA-A and HLA-B alleles of most subjects. The authors listed approximately 160 TCR beta chains as cytomegalovirus-associated. As was reported, the classifier diagnosed cytomegalovirus status with high specificity and sensitivity.

This clone came up a few times. Its antigen is undetermined. In germline, CDR1 is SNHLY, CDR2 FYNNEI. The CDR3 consists of 15 residues. With 9 bases removed from V and 1 base from J, the gap between germline ends came to 19 bases. Vbeta (60) and Jbeta (13) primers were used in the PCR. Data came from immunoSEQ multiplex PCR; TCRdb stores just in-frame clones and leaves some out. The sample shows about 150,000 clones, nearly 80% of them seen only once. This rearrangement joins TRBV2 to TRBJ2-7; TRBD1 is a possible D gene (6 bases). The receptor was isolated from a male donor in good health and CMV-seronegative. The material sequenced was PBMCs. In nucleotides, the CDR3 is TGTGCCAGTAGCTCCCACGAGGGGGTGTCCTACGAGCAGTACTTC. As protein: CASSSHEGVSYEQYF.